Shown below are 5 T cell receptor beta chains from a single sample sequenced in a study of early T cells in non-severe SARS-CoV-2 infection. Each CDR3 protein gets one entry after TCRdb re-called the 5' RACE reads with MiXCR. The table shows 85,000 to 100,000 distinct CDR3 sequences, with 16% occurring only once. The specimen was whole blood. Receptors originate from an adult who was a healthcare worker with PCR-confirmed SARS-CoV-2 infection or an uninfected control (not recorded which).

The sample holds many counts of this clonotype. The chain employs TRBV14 and TRBJ2-1, with D unclear. CDR1 and CDR2 from the germline V gene are SGHDN and FVKESK. Trimming stripped 0 bases from V and 2 bases from J, with 14 bases between. This CDR3 spans 17 amino acids. As DNA, the CDR3 is TGTGCCAGCAGCCAAGATGTAGGAGTCAGGACCTACAATGAGCAGTTCTTC. Translation gives CASSQDVGVRTYNEQFF.

This clonotype was observed a few times. The J gene is TRBJ1-5, the V gene TRBV5-1; no definite D call. V lost 4 bases and J lost 2, with 7 bases in between. The CDR3 is 13 amino acids. Looked up from germline, CDR1 is SGHRS and CDR2 is YFSETQ. CDR3 bases: TGCGCCAGCAGCAAGGATGGCAATCAGCCCCAGCATTTT. Residues: CASSKDGNQPQHF.

The chain is built from TRBV20-1 and TRBJ2-2; 11 nucleotides align to TRBD2. With 0 bases clipped from V and 5 bases from J, the junction kept 8 bases outside the gene matches. The CDR3 consists of 17 residues. CDR1 is DFQATT and CDR2 is SNEGSKA in the germline V gene (reference sequence). The DNA for the CDR3 is TGCAGTGCTAGAGATCCTAGCGGGAGGAGAGGGACCGGGGAGCTGTTTTTT. As protein: CSARDPSGRRGTGELFF.

This clonotype turned up a few times. This chain links TRBV7-9 with TRBJ2-7; D gene unclear. This CDR3 comprises 14 residues. Germline V gives CDR1 SEHNR, CDR2 FQNEAQ (reference sequence). Trimming took off 4 bases at V and 2 bases at J, with 12 bases between the two ends. The CDR3 here is CASSSSPSPYEQYF. Written as DNA, the CDR3 is TGTGCCAGCAGCTCCTCTCCTTCGCCCTACGAGCAGTACTTC.

The chain employs TRBV20-1 and TRBJ2-1, with D possibly being TRBD1 or TRBD2 (5 bases each). CDR1 and CDR2 from the germline V gene are DFQATT and SNEGSKA (reference sequence). Trimming left V 3 bases short and J 7 bases short, with 10 bases between. This CDR3 spans 12 amino acids. CDR3 sequence: CSARVGGNEQFF. DNA for the CDR3: TGCAGTGCTAGGGTTGGGGGAAATGAGCAGTTCTTC.